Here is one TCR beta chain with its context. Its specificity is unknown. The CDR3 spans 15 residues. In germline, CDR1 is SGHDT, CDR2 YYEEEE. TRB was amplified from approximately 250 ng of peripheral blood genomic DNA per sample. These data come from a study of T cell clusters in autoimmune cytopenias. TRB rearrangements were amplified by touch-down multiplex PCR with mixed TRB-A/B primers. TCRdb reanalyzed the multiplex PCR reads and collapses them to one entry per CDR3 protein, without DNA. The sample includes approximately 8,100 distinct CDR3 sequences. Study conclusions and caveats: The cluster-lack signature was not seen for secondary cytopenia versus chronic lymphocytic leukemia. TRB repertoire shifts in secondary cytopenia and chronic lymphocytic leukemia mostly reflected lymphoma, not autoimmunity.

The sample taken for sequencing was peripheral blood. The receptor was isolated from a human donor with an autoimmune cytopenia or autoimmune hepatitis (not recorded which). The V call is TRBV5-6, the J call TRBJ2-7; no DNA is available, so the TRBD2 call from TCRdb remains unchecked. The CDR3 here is CASSLGLTSRYEQYF.